The entry that follows covers one T cell receptor beta chain sequence. TCRdb keeps only in-frame clones here, not all; method: immunoSEQ multiplex PCR. The table has around 20,000 clones, approximately 80% seen once. These data belong to a study of blood T cell repertoires in COVID-19. Study summary: The United States, Italy and Spain supplied acute and convalescent COVID-19 samples. Nucleic acid was either cDNA or gDNA, and it came from T cells, B-cell-depleted T cells, or PBMCs.

Germline loops: CDR1 KGHSH, CDR2 LQKENI. The CDR3 spans 15 residues. With 1 base clipped from V and 7 bases from J, the junction kept 5 bases outside the gene matches. J is TRBJ2-2 and V is TRBV18, with TRBD1 matching 8 bases. This clonotype was sampled from a human donor in a cohort sampled during active COVID-19. The source material was peripheral blood. CDR3 in DNA: TGTGCCAGCTCACCACGTGGACAGGGTCACGGGGAGCTGTTTTTT. Translated: CASSPRGQGHGELFF.